This T cell receptor (beta chain) is drawn from a study of T cells in Graves' hyperthyroidism and ophthalmopathy. In the study overall: Peripheral blood specimens were obtained at initial diagnosis, prior to any treatment.

The CDR3 is 15 amino acids. Germline lookup yields CDR1 DFQATT and CDR2 SNEGSKA (reference sequence). V gave up 6 bases and J gave up 7 bases, with 22 bases separating them. Study-wide findings and caveats: The blood repertoire included most of the expanded thyroid clonotypes above 0.001.

The investigators amplified TCR beta CDR3 regions from RNA transcripts. Initially, a first-round RT-PCR of the TCR CDR3 employed the HTBI primer set. TCRdb analysed the multiplex PCR reads with MiXCR anew, one entry per CDR3 protein. This table holds about 59,000 distinct CDR3 sequences, roughly 50% found once. In the case of this clonotype: Its cognate antigen is unknown.

Reasons for excluding patients were uncontrolled infection, other autoimmune disease, pregnancy or lactation. The PBMCs were sourced from fresh peripheral blood (about 10 ml). Sequencing used blood. This sequence joins TRBV20-1 and TRBJ1-5; weak D call: TRBD1 (6 bases). The origin of this receptor is a woman aged 55-70 years with Graves' ophthalmopathy. CDR3 nucleotides: TGCAGTGCCCAGAAGGGGGGGGGGAATGAGCAGCCCCAGCATTTT. Translated: CSAQKGGGNEQPQHF.